Listed below are T cell receptor beta chains from one sample, sequenced in a study of T cells in Graves' hyperthyroidism and ophthalmopathy. MiXCR, run by TCRdb on the multiplex PCR reads, gives a single entry per CDR3 protein. The sample yields hundreds of thousands of distinct CDR3 sequences, 14% to 15% seen once. The source material was blood. The receptor set was obtained from a woman between 35 and 50 years old with Graves' ophthalmopathy. The CDR3 runs from the conserved cysteine through the conserved F or W. D genes are given only for firm matches. Clone size is given for some rows only: seen once, a few or many times, or a class if the clone is expanded.

v_gene	j_gene	d_gene	abundance	CDR3aa	CDR3nt
TRBV4-1	TRBJ2-7	-	many	CASSPTHSYEQYF	TGCGCCAGCAGCCCGACCCATTCCTACGAGCAGTACTTC
TRBV15	TRBJ2-6	-	many	CATSRDRARHPSGANVLTF	TGTGCCACCAGCAGAGATCGGGCCAGGCACCCCTCTGGGGCCAACGTCCTGACTTTC
TRBV19	TRBJ1-1	-	many	CASRGRPTEAFF	TGTGCCAGCCGTGGACGGCCAACTGAAGCTTTCTTT
TRBV6-2/TRBV6-3	TRBJ2-2	-	few	CASSYSSFTGVGAGELFF	TGTGCCAGCAGTTACTCGAGTTTTACGGGAGTGGGGGCCGGGGAGCTGTTTTTT
TRBV24-1	TRBJ2-7	-	-	CATSDSSGYEQYF	TGTGCCACCAGTGATTCCTCAGGTTACGAGCAGTACTTC
TRBV7-9	TRBJ2-5	-	few	CASRLNFETQYF	TGTGCCAGCAGATTAAATTTCGAGACCCAGTACTTC
TRBV14	TRBJ2-2	TRBD2	-	CASSQVVGLAGVTGELFF	TGTGCCAGCAGCCAAGTAGTTGGACTAGCGGGAGTCACCGGGGAGCTGTTTTTT
TRBV19	TRBJ1-5	-	few	CASMTGAQNNQPQHF	TGTGCCAGTATGACAGGAGCGCAAAACAATCAGCCCCAGCATTTT
TRBV11-2	TRBJ2-7	TRBD2	-	CASSLLAGEKSYEQYF	TGTGCCAGCAGCTTACTAGCGGGAGAGAAATCCTACGAGCAGTACTTC
TRBV28	TRBJ2-7	-	many	CASSFDSRYEQYF	TGTGCCAGCAGTTTCGACAGCCGATACGAGCAGTACTTC
TRBV30	TRBJ1-6	TRBD1	few	CAWAGTDLSPLHF	TGTGCCTGGGCTGGGACAGACCTTTCACCCCTCCACTTT
TRBV27	TRBJ1-1	TRBD1	many	CASSERTGGDMNTEAFF	TGTGCCAGCAGCGAACGGACAGGGGGGGACATGAACACTGAAGCTTTCTTT
TRBV2	TRBJ1-2	-	-	CASSEKGTDYGYTF	TGTGCCAGCAGTGAAAAGGGGACTGACTATGGCTACACCTTC
TRBV28	TRBJ2-7	-	-	CASTPSQGTGSYEHCF	TGTGCCAGCACCCCTAGTCAGGGGACGGGCTCCTACGAGCACTGCTTC
TRBV28	TRBJ2-2	-	many	CASSSGVGSTGELFF	TGTGCCAGCAGTTCCGGGGTTGGGAGCACCGGGGAGCTGTTTTTT
TRBV2	TRBJ2-7	TRBD1	-	CASNRDRGNEQYF	TGTGCCAGCAACCGGGACAGGGGAAACGAGCAGTACTTC
TRBV7-2	TRBJ2-5	TRBD1	many	CASSLGSGTGQETQYF	TGTGCCAGCAGCTTAGGTTCAGGGACAGGTCAAGAGACCCAGTACTTC
TRBV6-5	TRBJ1-1	-	many	CASSYVAMNTEAFF	TGTGCCAGCAGTTACGTGGCAATGAACACTGAAGCTTTCTTT
TRBV6-1	TRBJ2-7	-	many	CASIGGYEQYF	TGTGCCAGCATCGGAGGGTACGAGCAGTACTTC
TRBV28	TRBJ2-5	-	once	CASSSFGRKQETQYF	TGTGCCAGCAGTTCCTTTGGGCGGAAACAAGAGACCCAGTACTTC
TRBV19	TRBJ1-1	-	many	CASSIDQGNTEAFF	TGTGCCAGTAGTATCGATCAGGGGAACACTGAAGCTTTCTTT
TRBV30	TRBJ2-5	-	many	CAWSAVAPQETQYF	TGTGCCTGGAGTGCCGTGGCCCCCCAAGAGACCCAGTACTTC
TRBV29-1	TRBJ2-7	-	many	CSVTAAGYEQYF	TGCAGCGTTACCGCGGCCGGCTACGAGCAGTACTTC
TRBV29-1	TRBJ1-2	-	-	CSAEGGIRGYTF	TGCAGCGCCGAAGGGGGGATACGTGGCTACACCTTC
TRBV28	TRBJ2-7	TRBD2	-	CASSFRSGSDEQYF	TGTGCCAGCAGTTTCCGAAGCGGGAGCGACGAGCAGTACTTC
TRBV6-1	TRBJ2-2	-	many	CAILGSTGELFF	TGTGCCATACTAGGGTCCACCGGGGAGCTGTTTTTT
TRBV30	TRBJ1-1	-	many	CAWSRHTNTEAFF	TGTGCCTGGAGTCGGCATACGAACACTGAAGCTTTCTTT
TRBV7-9	TRBJ2-7	-	many	CASSFQGVYEQYF	TGTGCCAGCAGCTTTCAGGGTGTCTACGAGCAGTACTTC
TRBV20-1	TRBJ2-7	-	many	CSARRARDLPYEQYF	TGCAGTGCTAGGAGGGCCCGGGACCTACCCTACGAGCAGTACTTC
TRBV12-3/TRBV12-4	TRBJ1-5	-	many	CASSFKGGLAPQHF	TGTGCCAGCAGTTTTAAGGGTGGGTTGGCGCCCCAGCATTTT
TRBV5-6	TRBJ2-7	-	few	CASSSDLNYEQYF	TGTGCCAGCAGCTCGGACTTAAACTACGAGCAGTACTTC
TRBV4-1	TRBJ1-6	-	few	CASSQPTNSPLHF	TGCGCCAGCAGCCAACCTACTAATTCACCCCTCCACTTT
TRBV25-1	TRBJ2-2	TRBD1	many	CASSAGGETGELFF	TGTGCCAGCTCGGCAGGGGGCGAAACCGGGGAGCTGTTTTTT
TRBV3-1	TRBJ2-1	-	-	CASSLEGVGEQFF	TGTGCCAGCAGCCTTGAGGGGGTGGGTGAGCAGTTCTTC
TRBV12-3/TRBV12-4	TRBJ1-5	-	-	CATTEGNQPQHF	TGTGCCACCACAGAGGGCAATCAGCCCCAGCATTTT
TRBV28	TRBJ1-2	TRBD1	many	CASSLFRGQGYTF	TGTGCCAGCAGTTTATTCAGGGGGCAAGGCTACACCTTC
TRBV6-4	TRBJ2-6	TRBD1	-	CASGTGGSGANVLTF	TGTGCCAGTGGGACAGGGGGCTCTGGGGCCAACGTCCTGACTTTC
TRBV5-6	TRBJ2-5	-	many	CASSLERKGETQYF	TGTGCCAGCAGCTTGGAGCGGAAGGGAGAGACCCAGTACTTC
TRBV6-1	TRBJ1-5	-	few	CASKDFSPSQPQHF	TGTGCCAGCAAGGATTTTAGTCCTAGTCAGCCCCAGCATTTT
TRBV6-2/TRBV6-3	TRBJ1-5	-	many	CASRTDTPGNQPQHF	TGTGCCAGCAGAACGGACACTCCCGGCAATCAGCCCCAGCATTTT
TRBV15	TRBJ2-2	TRBD2	few	CATSRTRLAGGRELFF	TGTGCCACCAGCAGAACACGACTAGCGGGCGGCCGGGAGCTGTTTTTT
TRBV5-1	TRBJ2-5	-	many	CASRELSQETQYF	TGCGCCAGCCGTGAACTATCCCAAGAGACCCAGTACTTC
TRBV28	TRBJ1-2	-	-	CASSPTRTSTNYGYTF	TGTGCCAGCAGCCCGACCCGGACAAGTACTAACTATGGCTACACCTTC
TRBV6-1	TRBJ2-2	-	many	CASTLTSTLNTGELFF	TGTGCCAGCACCCTTACGTCCACCTTGAACACCGGGGAGCTGTTTTTT
TRBV7-3	TRBJ2-7	-	-	CASSLSGQGSFYEQYF	TGTGCCAGCAGCTTAAGCGGGCAGGGCAGTTTCTACGAGCAGTACTTC
TRBV15	TRBJ1-6	TRBD1	-	CATSRDRTGADSPLHF	TGTGCCACCAGCAGAGATCGGACAGGGGCGGATTCACCCCTCCACTTT
TRBV29-1	TRBJ2-7	-	few	CSAFEGYEQYF	TGCAGCGCCTTTGAGGGGTACGAGCAGTACTTC
TRBV20-1	TRBJ1-2	-	many	CSASATADYGYTF	TGCAGTGCTAGTGCGACAGCCGACTATGGCTACACCTTC
TRBV29-1	TRBJ1-1	TRBD1	-	CSAGTGKNTKAFF	TGCAGCGCCGGGACAGGGAAGAACACTAAAGCTTTCTTT
TRBV19	TRBJ1-5	TRBD1	few	CASSIETGGRQPRHF	TGTGCCAGTAGTATAGAAACAGGGGGACGACAGCCCCGGCATTTT
TRBV6-2/TRBV6-3	TRBJ2-7	-	many	CASSTLALFSYEQYF	TGTGCCAGCAGCACCCTAGCGCTGTTCTCCTACGAGCAGTACTTC
TRBV18	TRBJ1-1	-	many	CASSDSLKDEAFF	TGTGCCAGCTCAGACAGCCTCAAAGACGAAGCTTTCTTT
TRBV28	TRBJ1-2	-	few	CASSRNGLNYGYTF	TGTGCCAGCAGCCGGAACGGCCTTAACTATGGCTACACCTTC
TRBV6-2/TRBV6-3	TRBJ1-3	-	many	CASREDSSGNTIYF	TGTGCCAGCAGAGAGGACAGCTCTGGAAACACCATATATTTT
TRBV6-2/TRBV6-3	TRBJ2-7	TRBD2	many	CASRAAGGSYEQYF	TGTGCCAGCAGAGCAGCGGGAGGATCCTACGAGCAGTACTTC
TRBV7-3	TRBJ2-5	-	few	CASSPNGGETQYF	TGTGCCAGCAGTCCTAACGGGGGAGAGACCCAGTACTTC
TRBV19	TRBJ2-7	TRBD1	-	CASRLGTATYEQYF	TGTGCCAGCCGCCTCGGGACAGCCACCTACGAGCAGTACTTC